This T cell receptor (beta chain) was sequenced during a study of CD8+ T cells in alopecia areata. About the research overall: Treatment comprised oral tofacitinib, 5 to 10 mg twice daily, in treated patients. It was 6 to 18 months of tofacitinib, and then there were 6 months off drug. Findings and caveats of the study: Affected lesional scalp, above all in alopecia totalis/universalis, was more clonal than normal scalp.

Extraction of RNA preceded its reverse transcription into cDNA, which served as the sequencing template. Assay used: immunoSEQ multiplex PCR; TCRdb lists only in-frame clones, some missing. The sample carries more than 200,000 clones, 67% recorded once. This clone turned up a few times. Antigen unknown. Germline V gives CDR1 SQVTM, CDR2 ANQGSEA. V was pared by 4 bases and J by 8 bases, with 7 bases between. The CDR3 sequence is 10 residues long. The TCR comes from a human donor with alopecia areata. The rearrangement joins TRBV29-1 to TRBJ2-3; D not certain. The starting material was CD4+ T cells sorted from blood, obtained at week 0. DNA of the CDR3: TGCAGCGTTGCAGTCGGTACGCAGTATTTT. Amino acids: CSVAVGTQYF.